This passage covers 26 T cell receptor beta chains from one sample sequenced in a study of identical twins. TCRdb independently ran MiXCR on the 5' RACE reads; one entry per CDR3 protein. This sample has some 790,000 distinct CDR3 sequences, with 18% found just once. The same data also went into a second study, on T cells expressing NK-cell markers.

Sequenced input: PBMCs. The receptor source for this set is a woman under 30 in good health.

The V call is TRBV30, the J call TRBJ2-5, with TRBD2 as a possible D gene (7 bases). CDR1 GTSNPN and CDR2 SVGIG come from the germline V gene (reference sequence). V was pared by 2 bases and J by 4 bases, with 23 bases between. The CDR3 is 17 amino acids. This chain's CDR3 is CAWSSLGGGPSRETQYF. CDR3 coding DNA: TGTGCCTGGAGTTCCCTAGGGGGGGGCCCGTCCCGAGAGACCCAGTACTTC.

The V and J genes are TRBV12-3 or TRBV12-4 and TRBJ2-1; D not resolved. CDR3 length equals 17 residues. The ends were cut back, 3 bases at V and 0 bases at J, with 15 bases in the middle. CDR3 nucleotides: TGTGCCAGCAGTTTCTGGCTAGGCCACTTCTCCTACAATGAGCAGTTCTTC. This translates into CASSFWLGHFSYNEQFF.

This clonotype occurred a few times. The chain employs TRBV5-1 and TRBJ2-5, with D maybe TRBD2 (5 bases). Germline V CDR1 and CDR2: SGHRS, YFSETQ. This CDR3 has 14 amino acids. Trimming cost V 0 bases and J 3 bases, with 9 bases left between them. The CDR3 loop reads CASSLAGKEETQYF. Here the CDR3 DNA reads TGCGCCAGCAGCTTGGCCGGGAAGGAAGAGACCCAGTACTTC.

The table lists this clonotype with a few counts. The chain links TRBV29-1 to TRBJ2-3; possibly TRBD2 for D (7 bases). Germline-derived CDR1 and CDR2 are SQVTM and ANQGSEA. Trimming shortened V by 3 bases and J by 2 bases, and 15 bases separated the two germline ends. This CDR3 comprises 15 residues. The CDR3 DNA is TGCAGCGTTGATAACCGGGGGGCCCCCACAGATACGCAGTATTTT. It codes for CSVDNRGAPTDTQYF.

The chain is built from TRBV29-1 and TRBJ2-2, with 8 bases identical to TRBD1. Trimming removed 5 bases from V and 6 bases from J; junction bases left unmatched: 8. Germline values: CDR1 SQVTM, CDR2 ANQGSEA. CDR3 length: 14 amino acids. CDR3 residues: CSVRQGSVAGELFF. CDR3 bases: TGCAGCGTTCGACAGGGGAGCGTCGCCGGGGAGCTGTTTTTT.

The J gene is TRBJ2-3, the V gene TRBV18, with 7 bases lining up with TRBD2. CDR3 size: 17 residues. J gave up 3 bases and V 2 bases, and 11 bases lay outside the gene matches. CDR1 is KGHSH, CDR2 LQKENI, per germline. The CDR3 is CASSPTSITGGTDTQYF. The CDR3 DNA sequence: TGTGCCAGCTCACCAACTAGTATCACGGGAGGTACAGATACGCAGTATTTT.

The table lists this clonotype with a few counts. The chain employs TRBV20-1 and TRBJ1-1, with D possibly TRBD1 on 6 matching bases. CDR3 length: 12 residues. Trimming removed 6 bases at V and 5 bases at J, with 13 bases between. Germline CDR1 and CDR2: DFQATT and SNEGSKA (reference sequence). The CDR3 DNA reads TGCAGTGCCGGGACATCCGGGACTGAAGCTTTCTTT. Translated: CSAGTSGTEAFF.

The J gene is TRBJ1-1, the V gene TRBV10-3; no firm D call. The CDR3 totals 12 residues. Trimming took 3 bases from V and 3 from J, leaving 5 bases between them. Germline values: CDR1 ENHRY, CDR2 SYGVKD. The CDR3 DNA sequence: TGTGCCATCAGTGACGCAGACACTGAAGCTTTCTTT. Translating gives CAISDADTEAFF.

This chain links TRBV10-3 with TRBJ2-7; D unresolved. The CDR3 has 13 residues. Germline V CDR1 and CDR2: ENHRY, SYGVKD. Trimming pared 0 bases from V and 7 bases from J, leaving 10 bases between. DNA of the CDR3: TGTGCCATCAGTGAGTCGCCCTCCCGAGAGCAGTACTTC. Translated: CAISESPSREQYF.

This clonotype has just a few counts. This rearrangement joins TRBV3-1 to TRBJ1-1; perhaps TRBD1 as D (5 bases). The CDR3 length is 12 residues. Trimming stripped 3 bases from V and 8 bases from J, with 10 bases between. Looked up from germline, CDR1 is LGHDT and CDR2 is YNNKEL (reference sequence). CDR3 bases: TGTGCCAGCAGCCAGGGGGGAGTAGAAGCTTTCTTT. It specifies CASSQGGVEAFF.

This clonotype has a handful of counts. The chain uses TRBV6-2 or TRBV6-3 and TRBJ2-1, with TRBD1 matching 9 bases. V lost 4 bases to trimming and J lost 5 bases; unmatched junction nucleotides: 9. CDR1 is MNHEY, CDR2 SVGEGT, per germline. The CDR3 is 16 residues long. CDR3 protein: CASSFPTGGIDNEQFF. DNA of the CDR3: TGTGCCAGCAGTTTTCCGACAGGGGGTATTGACAATGAGCAGTTCTTC.

This rearrangement joins TRBV12-3 or TRBV12-4 to TRBJ2-1, with 9 bases identical to TRBD2. The CDR3 runs to 17 residues. J gave up 7 bases and V 0 bases, and 10 bases lay outside the gene matches. The CDR3 DNA is TGTGCCAGCAGTTTAGCGCAGGCGGGAGGGCCTGGGAATGAGCAGTTCTTC. This gives the protein CASSLAQAGGPGNEQFF.

This clonotype was counted between two and nine times. The CDR3 protein is CASSPESGKQFF. CDR3 DNA: TGTGCCAGCAGCCCGGAGTCCGGGAAGCAGTTCTTC. The chain combines TRBV5-4 with TRBJ2-1, with a possible D match to TRBD2 (5 bases). The germline gives CDR1 SGHNT, CDR2 YYREEE (reference sequence). This CDR3 is 12 amino acids long. V shed 4 bases and J shed 11 bases, with 13 bases lying between them.

The chain combines TRBV3-1 with TRBJ1-4, with no clear D. Germline V gives CDR1 LGHDT, CDR2 YNNKEL (reference sequence). V was trimmed by 0 bases and J by 8 bases, leaving 13 bases between them. This CDR3 is 15 amino acids long. For the CDR3, the DNA is TGTGCCAGCAGCCAAGATTTCAGTTATGAAGAAAAACTGTTTTTT. Residues: CASSQDFSYEEKLFF.

This clonotype appeared a few times. The chain has TRBV12-3 or TRBV12-4 and TRBJ2-7, with 10 bases aligning to TRBD2. CDR3 length: 15 amino acids. V lost 4 bases, J lost 3 bases, and 6 bases stayed unmatched. In DNA, the CDR3 is TGTGCCAGCAGTTCCCTACTAGCGGGGTTCTACGAGCAGTACTTC. This codes for CASSSLLAGFYEQYF.

Ten or more counts support this clonotype. The chain combines TRBV21-1 with TRBJ2-7. TRBV21-1 is described as a pseudogene. The CDR3 extends over 13 amino acids. The CDR3 sequence is CASSGRSSYEQYF. The CDR3 bases are TGTGCCAGCAGCGGACGGAGCTCCTACGAGCAGTACTTC.

This clonotype was detected ten times or more. CDR3 DNA: TGCAGCGTTTCGGGAGGCCAAGAGACCCAGTACTTC. Amino acid sequence: CSVSGGQETQYF. This chain uses TRBV29-1 with TRBJ2-5; the match to TRBD2 covers 7 bases. V was clipped by 5 bases and J by 1 base; unmatched bases: 1. The germline CDR1 and CDR2 sequences are SQVTM and ANQGSEA. CDR3 size: 12 residues.

This clonotype was counted between two and nine times. This rearrangement joins TRBV12-3 or TRBV12-4 to TRBJ2-3; D gene uncertain. The V gene lost 5 bases and the J gene lost 2 bases, with 5 bases spanning the gap. CDR3 length: 12 amino acids. The DNA for the CDR3 is TGTGCCAGCAGTAAATACACAGATACGCAGTATTTT. Amino acid sequence: CASSKYTDTQYF.

In this sample, this clonotype turned up many times. This chain links TRBV9 with TRBJ2-7; maybe TRBD2 (6 bases). Trimming cost V 2 bases and J 2 bases, with 14 bases left between them. The CDR3 runs to 15 residues. The germline CDR1 and CDR2 sequences are SGDLS and YYNGEE. This CDR3 reads CASSVGGTETYEQYF. The CDR3, as DNA: TGTGCCAGCAGCGTTGGCGGGACGGAGACCTACGAGCAGTACTTC.

This clonotype appeared many times. In DNA, the CDR3 is TGTGCCAGCAGCAGGGCGGGACAGGGGACCTACGAGCAGTACTTC. Translation gives CASSRAGQGTYEQYF. V gene TRBV6-2 or TRBV6-3 combines with J gene TRBJ2-7; 10 bases map to TRBD1. CDR1 and CDR2 from the germline V gene are MNHEY and SVGEGT. Trimming cost V 6 bases and J 2 bases; bases outside gene matches: 7. The CDR3 has 15 residues.

V and J are TRBV4-2 and TRBJ2-7; 8 bases align to TRBD1. Germline V CDR1 and CDR2: LGHNA, YNFKEQ. Germline trimming cut 3 bases from V and 3 bases from J; bases unmatched to any gene: 7. The CDR3 length is 15 residues. The CDR3 DNA reads as TGTGCCAGCAGCCAGGGGACAGGACTGTACTACGAGCAGTACTTC. Residues: CASSQGTGLYYEQYF.

This chain links TRBV12-3 or TRBV12-4 with TRBJ2-2; 7 nucleotides align to TRBD2. This CDR3 has 16 amino acids. Trimming cost V 2 bases and J 1 base; bases outside gene matches: 4. CDR3 loop: CASSLHGGRNTGELFF. CDR3 DNA sequence: TGTGCCAGCAGTTTACATGGCGGGAGGAACACCGGGGAGCTGTTTTTT.

The chain combines TRBV5-1 with TRBJ2-3; 8 bases map to TRBD2. From germline, CDR1 is SGHRS and CDR2 YFSETQ. V shed 1 base and J 4 bases; nucleotides not matched to a gene: 5. This CDR3 spans 15 amino acids. The CDR3 bases are TGCGCCAGCAGCTTGACGGGGGGGGCGGCAGATACGCAGTATTTT. Its protein product is CASSLTGGAADTQYF.

This clonotype was counted at least ten times. The chain combines TRBV20-1 with TRBJ1-4, with 7 bases that match TRBD1. Germline CDR1 DFQATT, CDR2 SNEGSKA (reference sequence). The V segment lost 5 bases and the J segment 4 bases; nucleotides outside the gene matches: 7. The CDR3 has 14 residues. CDR3 sequence (DNA): TGCAGTGCTCCCCTCAGGGGGGGTAATGAAAAACTGTTTTTT. It is translated as CSAPLRGGNEKLFF.

The chain is built from TRBV18 and TRBJ2-7, with D unclear. The CDR3 sequence is 15 residues long. The V and J ends lost 2 bases and 5 bases respectively, with 16 bases between them. Germline V gene sequence: CDR1 KGHSH, CDR2 LQKENI. The CDR3 spells CASSPELIGSNEQYF. CDR3 sequence (DNA): TGTGCCAGCTCACCAGAACTTATCGGGTCTAACGAGCAGTACTTC. The full variable domain, rest sourced from reference TRBV18 and TRBJ2-7, is NAGVMQNPRHLVRRRGQEARLRCSPMKGHSHVYWYRQLPEEGLKFMVYLQKENIIDESGMPKERFSAEFPKEGPSILRIQQVVRGDSAAYFCASSPELIGSNEQYFGPGTRLTVT.

This clonotype was counted only a few times. The chain recombines TRBV7-9 with TRBJ2-3; D tentatively reads TRBD1 or TRBD2 (5 bases each). The V and J ends lost 8 bases and 2 bases respectively, with 17 bases between them. Looked up from germline, CDR1 is SEHNR and CDR2 is FQNEAQ (reference sequence). This CDR3 spans 15 amino acids. Here the CDR3 reads CASPPGAAFTDTQYF. In DNA, the CDR3 is TGTGCCAGCCCTCCCGGGGCAGCCTTCACAGATACGCAGTATTTT.